A single sample gave rise to the 28 T cell receptor beta chains below, sequenced in a study of T cells in Graves' hyperthyroidism and ophthalmopathy. Amplification yielded TCR beta CDR3 regions, with RNA transcripts as the source. Primed by the HTBI set, a first-round RT-PCR was run on the TCR CDR3. Each CDR3 protein is one row after TCRdb ran MiXCR on the multiplex PCR reads. The sample lists about 290,000 distinct CDR3 sequences, 12% to 15% occurring once. The sample taken for sequencing was blood. These receptors all come from a woman in her forties or fifties with Graves' hyperthyroidism that later progressed to Graves' ophthalmopathy.

This clonotype occurred many times. The chain has TRBV3-1 and TRBJ1-1, with D possibly TRBD1 on 6 matching bases. From germline, CDR1 is LGHDT and CDR2 YNNKEL (reference sequence). The CDR3 covers 14 residues. Deletions cut 0 bases from V and 8 bases from J, with 13 bases between. The CDR3 DNA sequence: TGTGCCAGCAGCCAAGAATGGCAGGGGTACGAAGCTTTCTTT. Its translation: CASSQEWQGYEAFF. The full variable domain, with the rest looked up from reference TRBV3-1 and TRBJ1-1, is DTAVSQTPKYLVTQMGNDKSIKCEQNLGHDTMYWYKQDSKKFLKIMFSYNNKELIINETVPNRFSPKSPDKAHLNLHINSLELGDSAVYFCASSQEWQGYEAFFGQGTRLTVV.

Only a few counts were recorded for this clonotype. The chain recombines TRBV5-1 with TRBJ1-5; weak D call: TRBD1 (6 bases). The length of the CDR3 is 13 residues. Trimming removed 7 bases from V and 5 bases from J, with 13 bases in between. The V gene's germline CDR1 is SGHRS and CDR2 YFSETQ. In DNA, the CDR3 is TGCGCCAGCCGGACAGAAGTTGATCAGCCCCAGCATTTT. It specifies CASRTEVDQPQHF.

This clonotype was picked up many times. The CDR3 DNA follows: TGTGCCAGCAGTACCTCACTAGCGGGGGTGGAGACCCAGTACTTC. Translating gives CASSTSLAGVETQYF. V is TRBV27 and J is TRBJ2-5; 11 positions agree with TRBD2. The trim removed 5 bases at V and 5 bases at J, leaving 7 bases unmatched. This CDR3 has 15 residues. Looked up from germline, CDR1 is MNHEY and CDR2 is SMNVEV (reference sequence).

This clonotype was seen only a few times. The genes are TRBV19 and TRBJ2-4, with TRBD2 identical over 8 bases. The CDR3 length is 17 residues. Germline V lookup: CDR1 LNHDA, CDR2 SQIVND (reference sequence). V trimming: 3 bases; J trimming: 0 bases; junction bases outside the gene matches: 7. CDR3 sequence: CASSIFPAGGAKNIQYF. CDR3 bases: TGTGCCAGTAGTATCTTCCCGGCGGGAGGAGCCAAAAACATTCAGTACTTC.

Concerning this clonotype itself: With a much larger clone just one base away, this may be a read error. The CDR3 does not close with the conserved phenylalanine or tryptophan, likely indicating a read error. V is TRBV12-3 or TRBV12-4 and J is TRBJ2-6, with D possibly being TRBD1 (6 bases). V was trimmed by 3 bases and J by 2 bases, leaving 8 bases between them. This CDR3 has 15 residues. CDR3 bases: TGTGCCAGCAGTTTCCGACAGGCTGGGGCCAACGTCCTGACTCTC. This gives the protein CASSFRQAGANVLTL.

The chain uses TRBV29-1 and TRBJ2-3; TRBD2 aligns across 11 bases. The CDR3 runs 14 residues. Looked up from germline, CDR1 is SQVTM and CDR2 is ANQGSEA. V lost 6 bases to trimming and J lost 0 bases; unmatched junction nucleotides: 2. DNA for the CDR3: TGCAGCGTCGGGACTAGCGGTAGCACAGATACGCAGTATTTT. Translated: CSVGTSGSTDTQYF.

With regard to this clonotype: A read error may explain this, as a much larger clone is one base away. The V gene is TRBV28, the J gene TRBJ2-4; 10 positions agree with TRBD2. CDR1 and CDR2 from the germline V gene are MDHEN and SYDVKM. The ends lost 2 bases at V and 11 bases at J; junction bases unmatched: 9. The CDR3 is 15 residues long. The CDR3 reads CASSLGAGGQSVQYF. CDR3 in DNA: TGTGCCAGCAGTTTAGGAGCGGGAGGGCAGAGCGTTCAGTACTTC.

Ten or more counts support this clonotype. The rearrangement links TRBV28 to TRBJ2-3; D is ambiguous. The V and J ends lost 2 bases and 10 bases respectively, with 7 bases between them. Looked up from germline, CDR1 is MDHEN and CDR2 is SYDVKM. CDR3 length: 11 residues. CDR3 nucleotides: TGTGCCAGCAGTTTAACCCATGCGCAGTATTTT. This encodes CASSLTHAQYF.

The table lists this clonotype with a few counts. The rearrangement links TRBV7-8 to TRBJ1-4; possibly TRBD1 for D (6 bases). The CDR3 length is 19 residues. Per the germline V gene, CDR1 is SGHVS and CDR2 is FQNEAQ. Trimming pared 5 bases from V and 3 bases from J, leaving 25 bases between. DNA for the CDR3: TGTGCCAGCAGCCGACAGAGTGGAACAGGGTTTTGGCCTAATGAAAAACTGTTTTTT. Encoded protein: CASSRQSGTGFWPNEKLFF.

The gene calls are TRBV5-1 and TRBJ2-7; 12 bases agree with TRBD2. V shed 4 bases and J 2 bases; nucleotides not matched to a gene: 10. The germline V gene has CDR1 SGHRS and CDR2 YFSETQ. CDR3 length equals 17 residues. The CDR3 bases are TGCGCCAGCAGCGCACACCCCCTAGCGGGAGGGCCCTACGAGCAGTACTTC. It translates to CASSAHPLAGGPYEQYF.

This clonotype was counted at least ten times. This chain uses TRBV6-1 with TRBJ1-5, with D possibly being TRBD1 (6 bases). Germline CDR1 reads MNHNS; CDR2 reads SASEGT. The CDR3 length is 15 residues. The V end lost 1 base, the J end lost 5 bases, and 12 bases lay between the germline ends. The CDR3 nucleotides are TGTGCCAGCAGTGAAGAACAGGGAAATTATCAGCCCCAGCATTTT. It yields the protein CASSEEQGNYQPQHF.

This clonotype turned up a few times. This sequence joins TRBV6-5 and TRBJ1-1; D remains ambiguous. V was cut by 8 bases and J by 5 bases, with 6 bases left in between. The CDR3 sequence is 10 residues long. CDR1 and CDR2 from the germline V gene are MNHEY and SVGAGI. CDR3 DNA sequence: TGTGCCAGCCACACGACTGAAGCTTTCTTT. It encodes CASHTTEAFF.

There are many counts of this clonotype. This sequence joins TRBV6-2 or TRBV6-3 and TRBJ2-5; TRBD1 or TRBD2 may be the D gene (6 bases each). The CDR3 has 15 residues. The ends were cut back, 5 bases at V and 2 bases at J, with 15 bases in the middle. Germline loops: CDR1 MNHEY, CDR2 SVGEGT. DNA for the CDR3: TGTGCCAGCAGTACCCGGGGGCTAGCTCAAGAGACCCAGTACTTC. Encoded protein: CASSTRGLAQETQYF.

The chain employs TRBV7-3 and TRBJ1-2; 12 nucleotides align to TRBD1. The CDR3 runs 16 residues. V lost 3 bases and J lost 4; bases outside the gene matches: 6. Germline CDR1 reads SGHTA; CDR2 reads FQGTGA. CDR3 bases: TGTGCCAGCAGCTTGTCCGGGACAGGGGGCATCTATGGCTACACCTTC. This translates into CASSLSGTGGIYGYTF.

This chain joins TRBV7-9 and TRBJ2-1, with D perhaps TRBD1 or TRBD2 (5 bases each). The V and J ends lost 0 bases and 2 bases respectively, with 8 bases between them. Germline V gene data show CDR1 as SEHNR and CDR2 as FQNEAQ (reference sequence). CDR3 length: 15 amino acids. CDR3 sequence: CASSLAGDPYNEQFF. Here the CDR3 DNA reads TGTGCCAGCAGCTTAGCGGGGGATCCCTACAATGAGCAGTTCTTC. Based on the CDR3 plus reference TRBV7-9 and TRBJ2-1, the full variable domain is DTGVSQNPRHKITKRGQNVTFRCDPISEHNRLYWYRQTLGQGPEFLTYFQNEAQLEKSRLLSDRFSAERPKGSFSTLEIQRTEQGDSAMYLCASSLAGDPYNEQFFGPGTRLTVL.

This clonotype has a count of ten or more. This sequence joins TRBV28 and TRBJ1-1, with D tentatively TRBD1 (5 bases). From germline, CDR1 is MDHEN and CDR2 SYDVKM. This CDR3 has 16 residues. V was clipped by 6 bases and J by 4 bases, with 21 bases between them. CDR3 coding DNA: TGTGCCAGCAGGCCTGACTTACGAGGGGAGAGCACTGAAGCTTTCTTT. Its protein is CASRPDLRGESTEAFF.

This rearrangement joins TRBV6-1 to TRBJ2-2; 7 bases align to TRBD1. The junction had 9 bases not matched to a gene; V was cut back by 4 bases and J by 4 bases. The length of the CDR3 is 16 residues. Germline V gene lookup returns CDR1 MNHNS and CDR2 SASEGT. In nucleotides, the CDR3 is TGTGCCAGCAGTGCGTTCCGACAGGGACGCACCGGGGAGCTGTTTTTT. This encodes CASSAFRQGRTGELFF.

There are many counts of this clonotype. The chain has TRBV7-9 and TRBJ1-1; D call uncertain. Per the germline V gene, CDR1 is SEHNR and CDR2 is FQNEAQ (reference sequence). The V end was cut by 6 bases, the J end by 0 bases, with 8 bases between. The CDR3 extends over 13 amino acids. In nucleotides, the CDR3 is TGTGCCAGCAGTCCCACCTTGAACACTGAAGCTTTCTTT. Residues: CASSPTLNTEAFF.

The genes are TRBV28 and TRBJ1-5; D gene uncertain. CDR1 MDHEN and CDR2 SYDVKM come from the germline V gene. Trimming removed 3 bases from V and 0 bases from J, with 6 bases in between. CDR3 length: 14 residues. CDR3 nucleotides: TGTGCCAGCAGTTTCCCGGGTAGCAATCAGCCCCAGCATTTT. The encoded protein is CASSFPGSNQPQHF.

This clonotype was counted between two and nine times. V and J are TRBV20-1 and TRBJ1-1; 12 nucleotides align to TRBD1. This CDR3 spans 14 amino acids. Germline V gene sequence: CDR1 DFQATT, CDR2 SNEGSKA (reference sequence). Germline trimming cut 5 bases from V and 5 bases from J; bases unmatched to any gene: 6. Here the CDR3 DNA reads TGCAGTGCTGGGGGGACAGGGGGCCTGACTGAAGCTTTCTTT. It yields the protein CSAGGTGGLTEAFF.

The table lists this clonotype with many counts. The chain links TRBV27 to TRBJ2-7; a possible D gene is TRBD1 (6 bases). Trimming took 5 bases from V and 3 from J, leaving 26 bases between them. This CDR3 comprises 18 residues. Germline values: CDR1 MNHEY, CDR2 SMNVEV (reference sequence). The CDR3 region has the DNA TGTGCCAGCAGTCCATCGAAACGAGGATACACAGGGAGCTACGAGCAGTACTTC. Protein: CASSPSKRGYTGSYEQYF.

This clonotype has at least ten counts. The chain carries TRBV10-3 and TRBJ2-7; possible D gene TRBD2, 5 bases. Per germline, CDR1 ENHRY and CDR2 SYGVKD. The CDR3 runs 11 residues. Trimming took off 2 bases at V and 6 bases at J, with 5 bases between the two ends. The CDR3 is CAISEAGEQYF. The CDR3 DNA is TGTGCCATCAGTGAGGCGGGCGAGCAGTACTTC.

This chain joins TRBV29-1 and TRBJ2-2; tentative D call: TRBD2 (5 bases). From germline, CDR1 is SQVTM and CDR2 ANQGSEA. The CDR3 is 15 residues long. V was shortened by 5 bases and J by 3 bases, with 16 bases between the two germline ends. The DNA of the CDR3 is TGCAGCGTTTATATCCGAGAGGGAGACACCGGGGAGCTGTTTTTT. Translation gives CSVYIREGDTGELFF.

Ten or more counts support this clonotype. This chain links TRBV5-1 with TRBJ2-1; TRBD2 aligns across 10 bases. The V segment lost 4 bases and the J segment 7 bases; nucleotides outside the gene matches: 11. Germline loops: CDR1 SGHRS, CDR2 YFSETQ. The CDR3 spans 16 residues. For the CDR3, the DNA is TGCGCCAGCAGCGACAGCGGGAGGGCGTCAATGAATGAGCAGTTCTTC. Its translation is CASSDSGRASMNEQFF. Full variable domain (missing parts from reference TRBV5-1 and TRBJ2-1): KAGVTQTPRYLIKTRGQQVTLSCSPISGHRSVSWYQQTPGQGLQFLFEYFSETQRNKGNFPGRFSGRQFSNSRSEMNVSTLELGDSALYLCASSDSGRASMNEQFFGPGTRLTVL.

This sequence joins TRBV2 and TRBJ1-1; D uncertain. V dropped 3 bases and J dropped 1 base, with 6 bases sitting between them. The CDR3 consists of 13 residues. Germline V gene lookup returns CDR1 SNHLY and CDR2 FYNNEI. The CDR3 bases are TGTGCCAGCAGTGACAGTAAGAACACTGAAGCTTTCTTT. It yields the protein CASSDSKNTEAFF.

Ten or more counts support this clonotype. The chain links TRBV7-9 to TRBJ1-2; D possibly corresponds to TRBD1 (6 bases). The CDR3 extends over 14 amino acids. Germline V gene sequence: CDR1 SEHNR, CDR2 FQNEAQ (reference sequence). V was clipped by 5 bases and J by 9 bases, with 19 bases between them. This CDR3 reads CASSPGGTSPRYTF. In nucleotides, the CDR3 is TGTGCCAGCAGCCCCGGAGGGACAAGCCCCCGCTACACCTTC. The whole variable domain, filled in from reference TRBV7-9 and TRBJ1-2, reads DTGVSQNPRHKITKRGQNVTFRCDPISEHNRLYWYRQTLGQGPEFLTYFQNEAQLEKSRLLSDRFSAERPKGSFSTLEIQRTEQGDSAMYLCASSPGGTSPRYTFGSGTRLTVV.

This clonotype appeared many times. The chain links TRBV29-1 to TRBJ1-1, with a weak D call TRBD1 (6 bases). V gave up 6 bases and J gave up 1 base, with 12 bases separating them. Germline V gene lookup returns CDR1 SQVTM and CDR2 ANQGSEA. CDR3 length: 13 residues. The CDR3 DNA reads TGCAGCGTCAAGGCGGGACAGAACACTGAAGCTTTCTTT. This translates into CSVKAGQNTEAFF.

The chain combines TRBV5-5 with TRBJ1-3; maybe TRBD1 (5 bases). The CDR3 sequence is 14 residues long. V was cut by 0 bases and J by 6 bases, with 10 bases left in between. The germline V gene has CDR1 SGHKS and CDR2 YYEKEE (reference sequence). The CDR3 region is CASSLGGDENTIYF. The CDR3 bases are TGTGCCAGCAGCTTGGGGGGGGACGAAAACACCATATATTTT.